This T cell receptor (beta chain) was identified during a study of blood T cell repertoires in COVID-19. Whole-study context: COVID-19 samples collected from the United States, Italy and Spain covered acute and convalescent phases. T cells, B-cell-depleted T cells, or PBMCs provided the cDNA or gDNA that served as material.

Per the original methods: Amplifying reference gene primers gave estimates of nucleated cell counts. Sequenced by immunoSEQ multiplex PCR; TCRdb stores in-frame clones only, minus some. Clone size and V and J calls were adopted from that table, with D and trimming inferred from the DNA. In the table there are roughly 230,000 clones, around 83% of which are singletons. The CDR3 is 15 amino acids. The germline V gene encodes CDR1 SNHLY and CDR2 FYNNEI. V trimming: 7 bases; J trimming: 6 bases; junction bases outside the gene matches: 4. This sequence originates from a man aged 35-49 years with acute or convalescent COVID-19. This chain links TRBV2 with TRBJ2-2; 14 bases line up with TRBD2. Sequencing used peripheral blood. The chain's CDR3 is CASTGTSGGSGELFF. The CDR3 region has the DNA TGTGCCAGCACAGGGACTAGCGGGGGTTCCGGGGAGCTGTTTTTT.